Sequencing of this T cell receptor (beta chain) was carried out in a study of T cells in Graves' hyperthyroidism and ophthalmopathy. General observations from the study: Expanded thyroid clonotypes (above 0.001) were mostly also found in blood. For ophthalmopathy, model prediction preceded onset by a median around six months.

Germline CDR1 reads SGHRS; CDR2 reads YFSETQ. Trimming took off 5 bases at V and 1 base at J, with 16 bases between the two ends. This CDR3 region has 17 residues. Amplification yielded TCR beta CDR3 regions, with RNA transcripts as the source. An initial round of RT-PCR targeting the TCR CDR3 relied on the HTBI primer set. Each CDR3 protein is one row after TCRdb ran MiXCR on the multiplex PCR reads. The sample has under 350,000 distinct CDR3 sequences, less than 30% seen once; the top ten hold 25% to 30%. This clonotype appeared many times. Antigen: not known. Patients aged 18 to 65 had newly diagnosed hyperthyroidism of under 2 months' duration.

This receptor was identified in a man in his forties with Graves' hyperthyroidism that later progressed to Graves' ophthalmopathy. The rearrangement uses TRBV5-1 and TRBJ2-6; D possibly corresponds to TRBD2 (6 bases). The sample comprised blood. The CDR3 loop is CASSAGGAESGANVLTF. The CDR3 region has the DNA TGCGCCAGCAGTGCCGGGGGTGCGGAATCTGGGGCCAACGTCCTGACTTTC.